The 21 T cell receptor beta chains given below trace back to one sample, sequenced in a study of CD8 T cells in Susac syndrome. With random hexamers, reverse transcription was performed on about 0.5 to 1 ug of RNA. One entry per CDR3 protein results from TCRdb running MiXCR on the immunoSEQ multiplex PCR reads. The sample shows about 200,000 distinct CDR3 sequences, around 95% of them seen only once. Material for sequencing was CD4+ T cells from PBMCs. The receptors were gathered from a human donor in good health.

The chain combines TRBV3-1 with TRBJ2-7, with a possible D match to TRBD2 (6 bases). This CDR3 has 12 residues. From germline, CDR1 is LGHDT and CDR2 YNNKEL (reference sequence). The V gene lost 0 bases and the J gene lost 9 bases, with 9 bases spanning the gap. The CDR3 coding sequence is TGTGCCAGCAGCCAAGATGTCGGGAGGCAGTACTTC. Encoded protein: CASSQDVGRQYF.

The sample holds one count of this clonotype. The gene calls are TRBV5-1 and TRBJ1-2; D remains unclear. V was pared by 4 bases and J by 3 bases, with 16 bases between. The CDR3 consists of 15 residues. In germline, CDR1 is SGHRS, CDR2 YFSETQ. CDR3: CASSRITAPDYGYTF. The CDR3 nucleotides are TGCGCCAGCAGCCGTATCACAGCCCCTGACTATGGCTACACCTTC. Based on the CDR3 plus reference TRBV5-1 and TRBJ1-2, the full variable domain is KAGVTQTPRYLIKTRGQQVTLSCSPISGHRSVSWYQQTPGQGLQFLFEYFSETQRNKGNFPGRFSGRQFSNSRSEMNVSTLELGDSALYLCASSRITAPDYGYTFGSGTRLTVV.

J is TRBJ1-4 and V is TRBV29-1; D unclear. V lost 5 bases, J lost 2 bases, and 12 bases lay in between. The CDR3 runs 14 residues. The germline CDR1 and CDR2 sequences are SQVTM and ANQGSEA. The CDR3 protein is CSVTRAGTNEKLFF. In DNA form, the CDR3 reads TGCAGCGTTACCAGAGCCGGGACTAATGAAAAACTGTTTTTT.

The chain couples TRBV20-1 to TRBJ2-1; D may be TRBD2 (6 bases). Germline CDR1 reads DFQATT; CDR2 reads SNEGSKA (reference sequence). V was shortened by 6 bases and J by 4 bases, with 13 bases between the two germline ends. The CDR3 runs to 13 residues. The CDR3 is CSAHRLVYNEQFF. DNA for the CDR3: TGCAGTGCGCACCGACTAGTATACAATGAGCAGTTCTTC.

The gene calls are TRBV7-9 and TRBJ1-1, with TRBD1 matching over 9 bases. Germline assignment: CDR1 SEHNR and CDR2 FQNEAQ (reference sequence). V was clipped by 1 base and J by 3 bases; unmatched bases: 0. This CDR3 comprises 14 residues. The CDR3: CASSLGQGDTEAFF. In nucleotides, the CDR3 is TGTGCCAGCAGCTTAGGACAGGGGGACACTGAAGCTTTCTTT.

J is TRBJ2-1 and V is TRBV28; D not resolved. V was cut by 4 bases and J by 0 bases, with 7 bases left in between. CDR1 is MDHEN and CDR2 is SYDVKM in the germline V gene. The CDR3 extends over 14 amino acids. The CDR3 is CASSSANSYNEQFF. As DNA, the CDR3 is TGTGCCAGCAGTTCTGCAAACTCCTACAATGAGCAGTTCTTC.

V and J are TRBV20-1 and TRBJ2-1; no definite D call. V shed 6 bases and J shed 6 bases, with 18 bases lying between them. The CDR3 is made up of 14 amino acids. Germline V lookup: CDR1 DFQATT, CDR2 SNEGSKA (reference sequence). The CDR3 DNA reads TGCAGTGCCCCCGCCGTTCTGTTCGGCAATGAGCAGTTCTTC. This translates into CSAPAVLFGNEQFF.

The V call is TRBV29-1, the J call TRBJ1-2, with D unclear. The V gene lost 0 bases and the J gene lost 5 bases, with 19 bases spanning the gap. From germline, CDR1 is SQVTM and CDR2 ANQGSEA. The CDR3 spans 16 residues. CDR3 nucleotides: TGCAGCGTTGAAGAGGCAAAGGGAACCTGGGGTTATGGCTACACCTTC. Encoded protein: CSVEEAKGTWGYGYTF. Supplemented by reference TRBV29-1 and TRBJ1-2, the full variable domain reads SAVISQKPSRDICQRGTSLTIQCQVDSQVTMMFWYRQQPGQSLTLIATANQGSEATYESGFVIDKFPISRPNLTFSTLTVSNMSPEDSSIYLCSVEEAKGTWGYGYTFGSGTRLTVV.

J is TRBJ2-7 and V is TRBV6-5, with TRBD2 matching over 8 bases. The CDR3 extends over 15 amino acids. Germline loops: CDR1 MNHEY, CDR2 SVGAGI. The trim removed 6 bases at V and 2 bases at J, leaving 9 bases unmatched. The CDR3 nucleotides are TGTGCCAGCAGCCCCCGGGGGGGGGCGGCCTACGAGCAGTACGTC. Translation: CASSPRGGAAYEQYV.

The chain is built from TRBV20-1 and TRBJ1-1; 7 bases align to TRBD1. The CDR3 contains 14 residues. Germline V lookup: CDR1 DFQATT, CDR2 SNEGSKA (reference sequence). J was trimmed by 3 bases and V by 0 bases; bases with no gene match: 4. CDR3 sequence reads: CSARDRGTDTEAFF. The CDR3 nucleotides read TGCAGTGCTAGAGATAGGGGGACAGACACTGAAGCTTTCTTT.

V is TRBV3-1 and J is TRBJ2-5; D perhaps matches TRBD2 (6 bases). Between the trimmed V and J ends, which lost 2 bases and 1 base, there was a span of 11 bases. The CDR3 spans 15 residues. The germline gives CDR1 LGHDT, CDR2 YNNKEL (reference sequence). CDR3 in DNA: TGTGCCAGCAGCCAAAACCCGACTAGCCAAGAGACCCAGTACTTC. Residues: CASSQNPTSQETQYF.

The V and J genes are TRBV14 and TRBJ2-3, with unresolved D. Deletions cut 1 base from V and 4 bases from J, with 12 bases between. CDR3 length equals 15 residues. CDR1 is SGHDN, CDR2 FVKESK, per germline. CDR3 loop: CASSQVASLPDTQYF. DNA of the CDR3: TGTGCCAGCAGCCAAGTAGCCAGCCTTCCAGATACGCAGTATTTT.

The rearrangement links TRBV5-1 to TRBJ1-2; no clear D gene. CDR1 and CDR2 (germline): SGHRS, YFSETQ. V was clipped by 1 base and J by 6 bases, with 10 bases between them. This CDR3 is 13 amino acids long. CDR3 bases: TGCGCCAGCAGCTTGCTTCCAAGCGATGGCTACACCTTC. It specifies CASSLLPSDGYTF.

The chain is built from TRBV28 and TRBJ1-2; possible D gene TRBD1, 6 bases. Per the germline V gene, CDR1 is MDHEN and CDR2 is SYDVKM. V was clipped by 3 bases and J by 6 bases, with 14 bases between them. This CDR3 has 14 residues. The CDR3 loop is CASSLRTGGHGYTF. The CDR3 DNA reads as TGTGCCAGCAGTTTGCGCACGGGGGGCCATGGCTACACCTTC.

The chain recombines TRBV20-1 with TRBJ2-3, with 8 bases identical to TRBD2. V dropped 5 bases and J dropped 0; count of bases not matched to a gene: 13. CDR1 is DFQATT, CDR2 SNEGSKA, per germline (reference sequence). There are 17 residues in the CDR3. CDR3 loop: CSASRGSGGLSTDTQYF. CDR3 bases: TGCAGTGCTTCCCGGGGGAGCGGGGGCCTAAGCACAGATACGCAGTATTTT.

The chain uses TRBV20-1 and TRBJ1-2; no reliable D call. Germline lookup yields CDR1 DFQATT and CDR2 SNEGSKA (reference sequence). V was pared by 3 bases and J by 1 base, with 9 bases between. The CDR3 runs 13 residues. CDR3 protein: CSASGPDNYGYTF. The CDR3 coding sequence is TGCAGTGCTAGTGGGCCGGATAACTATGGCTACACCTTC.

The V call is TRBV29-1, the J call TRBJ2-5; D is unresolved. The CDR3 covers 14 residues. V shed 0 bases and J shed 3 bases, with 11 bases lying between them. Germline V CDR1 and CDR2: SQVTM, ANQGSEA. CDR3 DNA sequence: TGCAGCGTTGAAGAGGGCCAGTCCGAAGAGACCCAGTACTTC. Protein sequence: CSVEEGQSEETQYF. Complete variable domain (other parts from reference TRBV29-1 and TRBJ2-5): SAVISQKPSRDICQRGTSLTIQCQVDSQVTMMFWYRQQPGQSLTLIATANQGSEATYESGFVIDKFPISRPNLTFSTLTVSNMSPEDSSIYLCSVEEGQSEETQYFGPGTRLLVL.

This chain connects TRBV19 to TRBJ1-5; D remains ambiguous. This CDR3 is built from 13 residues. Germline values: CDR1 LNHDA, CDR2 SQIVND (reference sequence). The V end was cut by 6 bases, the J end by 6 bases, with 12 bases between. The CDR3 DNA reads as TGTGCCAGTAGGTCAAGGGAGGTTCAGCCCCAGCATTTT. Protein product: CASRSREVQPQHF.

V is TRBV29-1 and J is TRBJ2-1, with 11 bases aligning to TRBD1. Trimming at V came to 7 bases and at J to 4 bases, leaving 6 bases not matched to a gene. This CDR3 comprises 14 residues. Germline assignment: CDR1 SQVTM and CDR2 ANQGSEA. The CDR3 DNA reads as TGCAGCGCCGGGACAGGGGGAGGTTACAATGAGCAGTTCTTC. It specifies CSAGTGGGYNEQFF.

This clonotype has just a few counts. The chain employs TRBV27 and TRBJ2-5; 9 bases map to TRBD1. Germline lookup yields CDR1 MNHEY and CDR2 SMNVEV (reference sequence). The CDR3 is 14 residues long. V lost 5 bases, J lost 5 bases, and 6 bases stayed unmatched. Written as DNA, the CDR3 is TGTGCCAGCAGTCTACAGGGGGCGGGGGAGACCCAGTACTTC. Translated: CASSLQGAGETQYF.

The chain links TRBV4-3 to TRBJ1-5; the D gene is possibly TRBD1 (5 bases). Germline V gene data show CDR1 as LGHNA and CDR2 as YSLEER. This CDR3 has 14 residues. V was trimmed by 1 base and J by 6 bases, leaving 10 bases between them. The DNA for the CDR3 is TGCGCCAGCAGCCAAGCAGGGTGGGCTCAGCCCCAGCATTTT. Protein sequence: CASSQAGWAQPQHF.